This T cell receptor beta chain was found in a study of response to subunit inactivated influenza vaccine. Whole-study findings and limits: Each seasonal flu vaccination may recruit only limited new T cells, authors suggested.

Points on this clonotype: Its specificity is unknown.

The germline V and J ends were trimmed by 5 bases and 1 base, with 9 bases remaining between them. The length of the CDR3 is 12 residues. Germline assignment: CDR1 DFQATT and CDR2 SNEGSKA (reference sequence). TCRdb analysed the RT-PCR reads with MiXCR anew, one entry per CDR3 protein. Here the sample spans almost 250,000 distinct CDR3 sequences, 10% to 15% being singletons. Here the sequenced sample was non-naive T cells sorted from PBMCs, taken approximately 15 days before vaccination. This sequence joins TRBV20-1 and TRBJ2-7; a possible D gene is TRBD1 (5 bases). The source is a middle-aged man who received an inactivated influenza vaccine. The CDR3 region is CSASTASYEQYF. The CDR3 region has the DNA TGCAGTGCTTCGACAGCTTCCTACGAGCAGTACTTC.